This is a list of T cell receptor beta chains from one sample in a study of T-cell reconstitution after alpha-beta-depleted transplantation in children. From the PCR reads, TCRdb called clonotypes with MiXCR, one entry per CDR3 protein. The sample records 210,000 or so distinct CDR3 sequences, roughly a tenth being singletons. The material was PBMCs, obtained before TCRalphabeta/CD19-depleted stem cell transplant. These receptors came from a child younger than two with acute myeloid leukemia, due to receive a stem cell transplant. The CDR3 runs from the conserved cysteine through the conserved F or W. A D gene is named only where the DNA matches it firmly. Clone size is stated in some rows and not others, as once, few, many or a class when expanded.

TRBJ2-1 | TRBD2 | TRBV12-3/TRBV12-4 | 18 | many | CASSFDRVGSSGSNEQFF | TGTGCCAGCAGTTTCGACAGGGTTGGGAGTAGCGGGAGCAATGAGCAGTTCTTC
TRBJ2-7 | TRBD1 | TRBV7-2 | 16 | many | CASSLVSGQGGYEQYF | TGTGCCAGCAGCTTAGTATCGGGACAGGGGGGATACGAGCAGTACTTC
TRBJ2-7 | . | TRBV12-3/TRBV12-4 | 14 | many | CASTRQESSYEQYF | TGTGCCAGCACCCGACAGGAATCTAGCTACGAGCAGTACTTC
TRBJ1-1 | . | TRBV6-1 | 14 | few | CASRGEYRNTEAFF | TGTGCCAGCCGGGGCGAATATCGGAACACTGAAGCTTTCTTT
TRBJ2-2 | . | TRBV9 | 17 | many | CASSVVSPSPTAGELFF | TGTGCCAGCAGCGTAGTCAGTCCCAGTCCCACCGCCGGGGAGCTGTTTTTT
TRBJ2-1 | TRBD1 | TRBV7-2 | 14 | many | CASSGDRGYNEQFF | TGTGCCAGCAGCGGAGACAGGGGTTACAATGAGCAGTTCTTC
TRBJ2-7 | . | TRBV20-1 | 14 | . | CSASVSGTDYEQYF | TGCAGTGCTAGCGTCTCCGGGACCGACTACGAGCAGTACTTC
TRBJ2-2 | TRBD2 | TRBV6-2/TRBV6-3 | 20 | many | CASTRGTLGLAGLNTGELFF | TGTGCCAGCACCAGGGGGACTCTGGGACTAGCGGGATTAAACACCGGGGAGCTGTTTTTT
TRBJ1-2 | . | TRBV11-2 | 15 | . | CASSFARGRPYGYTF | TGTGCCAGCAGCTTCGCGAGGGGCCGACCATATGGCTACACTTTC
TRBJ1-1 | TRBD1 | TRBV20-1 | 14 | many | CSARGQGRDTEAFF | TGCAGTGCTAGAGGACAGGGGAGGGACACTGAAGCTTTCTTT
TRBJ2-3 | TRBD1 | TRBV6-5 | 16 | many | CASSYPYLGTGNTQYF | TGTGCCAGCAGTTACCCTTATCTCGGGACAGGGAATACGCAGTATTTT
TRBJ2-6 | TRBD1 | TRBV7-2 | 19 | . | CASSLAPGQGLSGANVLTF | TGTGCCAGCAGCTTAGCCCCGGGACAGGGGTTGTCTGGGGCCAACGTCCTGACTTTC
TRBJ2-5 | TRBD1 | TRBV5-1 | 16 | many | CASRQNSGTEQETQYF | TGCGCCAGCAGACAAAATTCCGGGACAGAACAAGAGACCCAGTACTTC
TRBJ1-2 | . | TRBV6-4 | 14 | many | CASRLQPSNYGYTF | TGTGCCAGCAGATTACAGCCCTCTAACTATGGCTACACCTTC
TRBJ2-1 | . | TRBV24-1 | 16 | many | CATSEPGQGINNEQFF | TGTGCCACCAGCGAACCGGGGCAGGGGATAAACAATGAGCAGTTCTTC
TRBJ2-2 | . | TRBV4-2 | 16 | many | CASSPRLSAPTGELFF | TGTGCCAGCAGCCCCAGACTGTCAGCGCCCACCGGGGAGCTGTTTTTT
TRBJ1-1 | . | TRBV18 | 17 | many | CASSPQALLTGNTEAFF | TGTGCCAGCTCACCCCAGGCCCTACTGACGGGGAACACTGAAGCTTTCTTT
TRBJ1-6 | . | TRBV7-7 | 13 | . | CASSPGLNSPLHF | TGTGCCAGCAGCCCCGGGCTTAATTCACCCCTCCACTTT
TRBJ2-5 | TRBD2 | TRBV3-1 | 17 | many | CASSQENIAGKKETQYF | TGTGCCAGCAGCCAAGAAAATATAGCGGGAAAAAAAGAGACCCAGTACTTC
TRBJ2-1 | TRBD2 | TRBV25-1 | 17 | few | CASSDSPRQRDNNEQFF | TGTGCCAGCAGTGATTCCCCCCGCCAGCGGGATAACAATGAGCAGTTCTTC
TRBJ2-2 | . | TRBV6-5 | 13 | many | CASSYGGTGELFF | TGTGCCAGCAGTTACGGAGGCACCGGGGAGCTGTTTTTT
TRBJ2-5 | TRBD1 | TRBV5-1 | 15 | many | CASSTWTGGYETQYF | TGCGCCAGCAGTACTTGGACAGGGGGCTATGAGACCCAGTACTTC
TRBJ1-1 | . | TRBV29-1 | 13 | many | CSVEFQMNTEAFF | TGCAGCGTTGAATTTCAGATGAACACTGAAGCTTTCTTT
TRBJ2-3 | TRBD2 | TRBV29-1 | 14 | many | CSVVREGQPDTQYF | TGCAGCGTTGTACGGGAGGGCCAACCAGATACGCAGTATTTT
TRBJ2-2 | . | TRBV24-1 | 14 | many | CATSDPRGTGELFF | TGTGCCACCAGTGATCCCCGGGGGACCGGGGAGCTGTTTTTT
TRBJ2-1 | TRBD2 | TRBV5-1 | 16 | many | CASSWTSGSSYNEQFF | TGCGCCAGCAGCTGGACTAGCGGGAGCTCCTACAATGAGCAGTTCTTC
TRBJ1-2 | . | TRBV28 | 16 | many | CASSSPGGQGRNGYTF | TGTGCCAGCAGTTCCCCGGGGGGGCAAGGCAGGAATGGCTACACCTTC
TRBJ2-1 | . | TRBV11-2 | 12 | many | CASSLRYDEQFF | TGTGCCAGCAGCTTAAGGTACGATGAGCAGTTCTTC
TRBJ2-5 | . | TRBV5-1 | 12 | few | CASSVTEETQYF | TGCGCCAGCAGCGTAACGGAAGAGACCCAGTACTTC
TRBJ1-3 | . | TRBV27 | 14 | . | CASREIAGGNTIYF | TGTGCCAGCAGGGAGATTGCAGGTGGAAACACCATATATTTT
TRBJ1-3 | . | TRBV5-1 | 15 | many | CASSLGQLSGNTIYF | TGCGCCAGCAGCCTTGGACAGCTCTCTGGAAACACCATATATTTT
TRBJ2-5 | TRBD2 | TRBV5-1 | 16 | many | CASSLILAGGQETQYF | TGCGCCAGCAGCTTGATACTAGCGGGAGGGCAAGAGACCCAGTACTTC
TRBJ1-2 | . | TRBV12-3/TRBV12-4 | 13 | many | CASSFAGNYGYTF | TGTGCCAGCAGTTTCGCAGGGAACTATGGCTACACCTTC
TRBJ2-1 | . | TRBV20-1 | 16 | many | CSALERGGRSYNEQFF | TGCAGTGCTCTTGAAAGAGGAGGGCGCTCCTACAATGAGCAGTTCTTC
TRBJ2-7 | . | TRBV5-1 | 11 | many | CASTWGLEQYF | TGCGCCAGCACCTGGGGTCTCGAGCAGTACTTC
TRBJ2-6 | . | TRBV20-1 | 15 | many | CSARQGGSGANVLTF | TGCAGTGCTAGACAGGGAGGCTCTGGGGCCAACGTCCTGACTTTC
TRBJ1-5 | TRBD1 | TRBV3-1 | 14 | many | CASSQDHRGQPQHF | TGTGCCAGCAGCCAAGACCACAGGGGCCAGCCCCAGCATTTT
TRBJ1-2 | . | TRBV30 | 14 | many | CAWSVLGESYGYTF | TGTGCCTGGAGTGTACTTGGAGAGAGCTATGGCTACACCTTC
TRBJ2-3 | . | TRBV21-1 | 14 | many | CASSKRGSTDTQYF | TGTGCCAGCAGCAAACGGGGTAGCACAGATACGCAGTATTTT
TRBJ2-7 | TRBD2 | TRBV7-2 | 17 | few | CASSRTGTSGRGYEQYF | TGTGCCAGCAGCCGGACCGGGACTAGCGGGAGAGGCTACGAGCAGTACTTC
TRBJ1-3 | . | TRBV11-2 | 14 | . | CPSSLKSYGNTIYF | TGTCCCAGCAGCTTAAAGAGCTATGGAAACACCATATATTTT
TRBJ2-3 | . | TRBV5-1 | 14 | many | CASSLGQEGDTQYF | TGCGCCAGCAGCTTGGGACAGGAAGGGGATACGCAGTATTTT
TRBJ1-2 | TRBD1 | TRBV12-3/TRBV12-4 | 14 | many | CASSPGQGALGYTF | TGTGCCAGCAGTCCGGGACAGGGGGCGCTTGGCTACACCTTC
TRBJ2-1 | TRBD2 | TRBV20-1 | 13 | many | CSAAGLAGVEQFF | TGCAGTGCCGCGGGACTAGCGGGAGTTGAGCAGTTCTTC
TRBJ1-2 | . | TRBV12-3/TRBV12-4 | 16 | few | CASSSRVSEVGYGYTF | TGTGCCAGCAGCTCCCGGGTCTCGGAAGTCGGCTATGGCTACACCTTC
TRBJ2-7 | . | TRBV7-9 | 16 | many | CASSLGPGRDSYGQYF | TGTGCCAGCAGCTTAGGCCCGGGTCGGGACTCCTACGGGCAGTACTTC
TRBJ1-1 | . | TRBV19 | 13 | many | CATKQTGHTEAFF | TGTGCCACCAAACAAACGGGTCACACTGAAGCTTTCTTT
TRBJ2-1 | . | TRBV20-1 | 14 | . | CSARKRSGYNEQFF | TGCAGTGCTAGAAAGAGGAGCGGCTACAATGAGCAGTTCTTC
TRBJ2-1 | TRBD1 | TRBV12-3/TRBV12-4 | 15 | many | CASIPPGTDHNEQFF | TGTGCCAGCATCCCCCCCGGGACAGACCACAATGAGCAGTTCTTC
TRBJ1-2 | . | TRBV30 | 12 | few | CAWSMRQYGYTF | TGTGCCTGGAGTATGAGACAGTATGGCTACACCTTC
TRBJ1-5 | . | TRBV6-2/TRBV6-3 | 17 | many | CASSFPLEAYSNQPQHF | TGTGCCAGCAGTTTTCCTTTGGAAGCCTATAGCAATCAGCCCCAGCATTTT